Presented here are 13 T cell receptor beta chains from one specimen sequenced in a study of cytomegalovirus exposure and HLA in healthy donors. A multiplex PCR was run with 60 Vbeta primers and 13 Jbeta primers. Here immunoSEQ multiplex PCR was the method, and the copy in TCRdb shows in-frame clones only, minus some. This table holds fewer than 200,000 clones, approximately 77% found once. Sequencing used PBMCs. All receptors come from a male donor in good health and CMV-seropositive.

The CDR3 sequence: CASSRPKGLAGEETQYF. The CDR3 DNA is TGTGCCAGCAGCCGTCCGAAGGGACTAGCGGGGGAAGAGACCCAGTACTTC. This chain joins TRBV21-1 and TRBJ2-5; no check of the table's D call, TRBD2, against the DNA was made. TRBV21-1 is termed a pseudogene. The CDR3 is 17 residues long.

The V call is TRBV27, the J call TRBJ1-1; D gene uncertain. Germline-derived CDR1 and CDR2 are MNHEY and SMNVEV (reference sequence). Trimming took 3 bases from V and 1 from J, leaving 6 bases between them. The CDR3 loop spans 13 amino acids. The CDR3 DNA is TGTGCCAGCAGTTTCGTTTGGAACACTGAAGCTTTCTTT. As protein: CASSFVWNTEAFF.

The CDR3 region has the DNA TGCGCCAGCAGCTTGGGGCGGCCCTCTGGAAACACCATATATTTT. Its translation: CASSLGRPSGNTIYF. V and J are TRBV5-1 and TRBJ1-3; D is uncertain. Germline lookup yields CDR1 SGHRS and CDR2 YFSETQ. The CDR3 has 15 residues. The V and J ends lost 0 bases and 0 bases respectively, with 7 bases between them.

This sequence joins TRBV6-5 and TRBJ1-6; TRBD1 might be the D (5 bases). CDR3 size: 14 residues. V shed 4 bases and J shed 6 bases, with 10 bases lying between them. The germline CDR1 and CDR2 sequences are MNHEY and SVGAGI. CDR3 sequence (DNA): TGTGCCAGCAGTTCCCAGGGAAGTAATTCACCCCTCCACTTT. Translating it yields CASSSQGSNSPLHF.

The DNA of the CDR3 is TGTGCCAGCAGCCTCGTCGGTGGCTACACCTTC. Protein sequence: CASSLVGGYTF. The gene calls are TRBV7-2 and TRBJ1-2; no firm D call. This CDR3 has 11 amino acids. Between the trimmed V and J ends, which lost 5 bases and 7 bases, there was a span of 8 bases. Germline-derived CDR1 and CDR2 are SGHTA and FQGNSA.

This rearrangement joins TRBV6-1 to TRBJ1-2; 7 bases fit TRBD1. The germline gives CDR1 MNHNS, CDR2 SASEGT. There are 12 residues in the CDR3. V was clipped by 6 bases and J by 2 bases; unmatched bases: 0. CDR3 sequence: CASRTGNYGYTF. CDR3 nucleotide sequence: TGTGCCAGCAGGACAGGGAACTATGGCTACACCTTC.

The chain couples TRBV2 to TRBJ2-2; 8 nucleotides line up with TRBD2. CDR1 is SNHLY and CDR2 is FYNNEI in the germline V gene. The V segment lost 8 bases and the J segment 5 bases; nucleotides outside the gene matches: 10. This CDR3 spans 15 amino acids. CDR3 region: CASGDGGAWTGELFF. CDR3 sequence (DNA): TGTGCCAGCGGCGACGGGGGGGCCTGGACCGGGGAGCTGTTTTTT.

The chain links TRBV19 to TRBJ2-2; D ambiguous. V was clipped by 7 bases and J by 6 bases, with 15 bases between them. CDR1 and CDR2 from the germline V gene are LNHDA and SQIVND (reference sequence). CDR3 length equals 14 residues. Written as DNA, the CDR3 is TGTGCCAGTATGCGGTCGGGTGACGCCGGGGAGCTGTTTTTT. Residues: CASMRSGDAGELFF.

The rearrangement joins TRBV5-1 to TRBJ2-1; 10 nucleotides align to TRBD2. CDR1 and CDR2 from the germline V gene are SGHRS and YFSETQ. V was pared by 4 bases and J by 3 bases, with 7 bases of the junction left unmatched. The CDR3 sequence is 16 residues long. For the CDR3, the DNA is TGCGCCAGCAGCCTGAGCGGGGGGGCAGGCTACAATGAGCAGTTCTTC. Protein: CASSLSGGAGYNEQFF.

V and J are TRBV6-5 and TRBJ1-4, with D possibly matching TRBD1 (6 bases). This CDR3 region has 13 residues. V gave up 8 bases and J gave up 4 bases, with 11 bases separating them. CDR1 MNHEY and CDR2 SVGAGI come from the germline V gene. The DNA for the CDR3 is TGTGCCAGCTCAAGGACAGTTAATGAAAAACTGTTTTTT. This gives the protein CASSRTVNEKLFF.

The chain is built from TRBV19 and TRBJ1-2, with no clear D. Germline-derived CDR1 and CDR2 are LNHDA and SQIVND (reference sequence). This CDR3 has 13 amino acids. V was pared by 6 bases and J by 3 bases, with 11 bases between. The CDR3 loop reads CASRTRRDYGYTF. In nucleotides, the CDR3 is TGTGCCAGTAGGACTAGAAGGGACTATGGCTACACCTTC. Complete variable domain (other parts from reference TRBV19 and TRBJ1-2): DGGITQSPKYLFRKEGQNVTLSCEQNLNHDAMYWYRQDPGQGLRLIYYSQIVNDFQKGDIAEGYSVSREKKESFPLTVTSAQKNPTAFYLCASRTRRDYGYTFGSGTRLTVV.

The V gene is TRBV5-4, the J gene TRBJ2-3; D might be TRBD1 (6 bases). The germline V gene has CDR1 SGHNT and CDR2 YYREEE (reference sequence). CDR3 length equals 17 residues. The V end was cut by 3 bases, the J end by 0 bases, with 17 bases between. This chain's CDR3 is CASSSGTLSLSTDTQYF. CDR3 nucleotides: TGTGCCAGCAGCTCTGGGACACTGAGTCTTAGCACAGATACGCAGTATTTT.

This clone turned up a few times. The chain is built from TRBV2 and TRBJ1-1; D is unclear. V lost 5 bases and J 6 bases, leaving 7 bases between the germline ends. The CDR3 loop spans 11 amino acids. The germline V gene encodes CDR1 SNHLY and CDR2 FYNNEI. The DNA of the CDR3 is TGTGCCAGCAGTCTACGGGCTGAAGCTTTCTTT. Amino acid sequence: CASSLRAEAFF. Drawing the rest from reference TRBV2 and TRBJ1-1, the complete variable domain is EPEVTQTPSHQVTQMGQEVILRCVPISNHLYFYWYRQILGQKVEFLVSFYNNEISEKSEIFDDQFSVERPDGSNFTLKIRSTKLEDSAMYFCASSLRAEAFFGQGTRLTVV.